Presented here are 8 T cell receptor beta chains from one specimen sequenced in a study of blood T cell repertoires in COVID-19. Profiled with immunoSEQ multiplex PCR; TCRdb holds only in-frame clones, not every one. The sample consists of around 190,000 clones, 85% of them appearing once. Sequencing was performed on peripheral blood. The source of these receptors is a woman aged 55-70 years with acute or convalescent COVID-19.

The J gene is TRBJ2-3, the V gene TRBV3-1 (or the pseudogene TRBV3-2); 10 nucleotides agree with TRBD2. Looked up from germline, CDR1 is LGHDT and CDR2 is YNNKEL (reference sequence). CDR3 size: 18 residues. The V and J ends lost 3 bases and 3 bases, in that order; junction bases with no gene match: 12. CDR3 residues: CASSQTTLSGRRTDTQYF. The CDR3 coding sequence is TGTGCCAGCAGCCAGACCACTCTTAGCGGGAGGAGGACAGATACGCAGTATTTT.

The gene calls are TRBV3-1 (or the pseudogene TRBV3-2) and TRBJ1-4; 10 bases are shared with TRBD1. Trimming at V came to 4 bases and at J to 8 bases, leaving 4 bases not matched to a gene. Germline values: CDR1 LGHDT, CDR2 YNNKEL (reference sequence). There are 14 residues in the CDR3. Written as DNA, the CDR3 is TGTGCCAGCAGCCCGGGACAGGGGAACGAAAAACTGTTTTTT. Its translation is CASSPGQGNEKLFF.

This chain joins TRBV5-1 and TRBJ1-3; 10 bases match TRBD1. CDR1 and CDR2 (germline): SGHRS, YFSETQ. The J segment lost 8 bases and the V segment lost 0 bases, leaving 5 bases of the junction unmatched. The CDR3 consists of 15 residues. CDR3 in amino acids: CASSLAGTGEDTIYF. CDR3 in DNA: TGCGCCAGCAGCTTGGCCGGGACAGGGGAAGACACCATATATTTT.

This chain links TRBV21-1 with TRBJ1-5. TRBV21-1 is listed as a pseudogene. CDR3 length: 15 residues. The CDR3 spells CASSLTGTDPKPQHF. CDR3 in DNA: TGTGCCAGCAGCCTCACGGGAACAGACCCTAAACCCCAGCATTTT.

The chain joins TRBV2 to TRBJ2-7; possibly TRBD1 for D (5 bases). The length of the CDR3 is 13 residues. Germline values: CDR1 SNHLY, CDR2 FYNNEI. V was clipped by 7 bases and J by 4 bases, with 14 bases between them. This CDR3 reads CASTGPWGYEQYF. The CDR3 DNA reads as TGTGCCAGCACAGGGCCATGGGGATACGAGCAGTACTTC.

This chain links TRBV5-1 with TRBJ2-1; 11 bases fit TRBD2. Germline lookup yields CDR1 SGHRS and CDR2 YFSETQ. V gave up 0 bases and J gave up 9 bases; unmatched junction bases: 8. CDR3 length: 16 amino acids. The CDR3 DNA is TGCGCCAGCAGCTTGGAGAGGCTAGCGGGAGGCGGTGAGCAGTTCTTC. This translates into CASSLERLAGGGEQFF.

The chain couples TRBV18 to TRBJ2-2, with 13 bases aligning to TRBD2. The CDR3 is made up of 16 amino acids. The germline CDR1 and CDR2 sequences are KGHSH and LQKENI. The V segment lost 4 bases and the J segment 6 bases; nucleotides outside the gene matches: 5. CDR3 sequence reads: CASSLRTSGRPGELFF. DNA for the CDR3: TGTGCCAGCTCACTAAGGACTAGCGGGAGACCCGGGGAGCTGTTTTTT.

This chain links TRBV5-1 with TRBJ2-1, with 11 bases lining up with TRBD2. Unmatched junction bases numbered 5, after V lost 2 bases and J lost 7 bases. The germline gives CDR1 SGHRS, CDR2 YFSETQ. The CDR3 contains 15 residues. The CDR3 sequence: CASSFLAGGGNEQFF. In DNA, the CDR3 is TGCGCCAGCAGCTTCCTAGCGGGAGGTGGGAATGAGCAGTTCTTC.